This T cell receptor (beta chain) appears in the sequencing data of a study of human T cells and chemical hapten exposure. Findings and caveats of the study: There were significantly more large CDR3 similarity clusters among expanded TCRs than among controls.

Original data processing: Sampled TCR counts reached a median of around 94,000 per sample, with values ranging from about 20,000 to 700,000. One entry per CDR3 protein, called by TCRdb with MiXCR from the RACE reads. Clone size and V and J calls follow TCRdb, not the original study. The sample yields around 300,000 distinct CDR3 sequences, approximately 6.3% seen once. In this sample, this clonotype turned up a few times. What it binds is not known. This sample's time point: patch test 1, 2 weeks after DPC sensitization. As to treatment: therapeutic diphenylcyclopropenone sensitization with weekly scalp DPC. Unfractionated whole blood served as the source for total RNA extraction. This CDR3 comprises 18 residues. The germline CDR1 and CDR2 sequences are LGHNT and FRNRAP. Trimming left V 0 bases short and J 1 base short, with 18 bases between.

This specimen consisted of whole blood, obtained in connection with sensitization to the hapten diphenylcyclopropenone (DPC). This receptor was identified in a woman between 18 and 29 years old with alopecia areata. Some clones in this sample may be carry-over from other donors' samples. V is TRBV12-5 and J is TRBJ1-1; weak D call: TRBD1 (5 bases). CDR3 sequence (DNA): TGTGCTAGTGGTTTGGTACTAGGGGCTGGGGCCGAGAACACTGAAGCTTTCTTT. Its translation: CASGLVLGAGAENTEAFF.